The 25 T cell receptor beta chains given below trace back to one sample, sequenced in a study of blood T cells in healthy people across ages. Next came a second PCR, run for about 7 to 11 cycles, which used a sample-barcoded 5' primer along with a J-beta primer mix. TCRdb passed the 5' RACE reads through MiXCR, listing each CDR3 protein once. The table records 550,000 to 600,000 distinct CDR3 sequences, about 26% of them present only once. The sample was blood. The source of these receptors is a woman in her seventies in good health.

The chain recombines TRBV29-1 with TRBJ1-2; tentatively, D is TRBD1 (5 bases). The CDR3 extends over 15 amino acids. CDR1 SQVTM and CDR2 ANQGSEA come from the germline V gene. V lost 0 bases and J 6 bases, leaving 17 bases between the germline ends. The CDR3 loop reads CSVEEVKEGGDGYTF. The CDR3, as DNA: TGCAGCGTTGAAGAAGTTAAGGAGGGAGGGGATGGCTACACCTTC.

In its sample, this clonotype was seen a few times. V gene TRBV6-5 combines with J gene TRBJ2-7, with 15 nucleotides matching TRBD2. Germline V gene lookup returns CDR1 MNHEY and CDR2 SVGAGI. CDR3 length equals 15 residues. J gave up 6 bases and V 6 bases, and 6 bases lay outside the gene matches. The CDR3 reads CASRAPGLAGGEQYF. In DNA form, the CDR3 reads TGTGCCAGCAGGGCGCCGGGACTAGCGGGGGGCGAGCAGTACTTC.

The chain employs TRBV12-3 or TRBV12-4 and TRBJ2-5; 7 nucleotides agree with TRBD2. Gene TRBJ2-1 matches the end of the DNA better, so the J call may be wrong. This CDR3 contains 15 residues. The CDR3 sequence is CASSPPQRGYNEQFF. In nucleotides, the CDR3 is TGTGCCAGCAGTCCCCCACAGCGGGGCTACAATGAGCAGTTCTTC.

This sequence joins TRBV19 and TRBJ2-7; D is ambiguous. CDR1 is LNHDA, CDR2 SQIVND, per germline (reference sequence). Trimming took 10 bases from V and 0 from J, leaving 16 bases between them. CDR3 length: 14 residues. The CDR3 sequence is CANRLDGSSYEQYF. The CDR3 DNA sequence: TGTGCCAATAGGTTGGACGGCAGCTCCTACGAGCAGTACTTC.

There are a few counts of this clonotype. The chain couples TRBV5-5 to TRBJ2-1, with 9 bases lining up with TRBD1. Germline CDR1 reads SGHKS; CDR2 reads YYEKEE (reference sequence). This CDR3 comprises 14 residues. Trimming removed 6 bases from V and 5 bases from J; junction bases left unmatched: 6. The CDR3: CASIPGQGNNEQFF. In DNA form, the CDR3 reads TGTGCCAGCATCCCGGGACAGGGAAACAATGAGCAGTTCTTC. The whole variable domain, remainder taken from reference TRBV5-5 and TRBJ2-1, is DAGVTQSPTHLIKTRGQQVTLRCSPISGHKSVSWYQQVLGQGPQFIFQYYEKEERGRGNFPDRFSARQFPNYSSELNVNALLLGDSALYLCASIPGQGNNEQFFGPGTRLTVL.

This clonotype came up a few times. The chain employs TRBV28 and TRBJ2-3; no firm D call. CDR1 is MDHEN and CDR2 is SYDVKM in the germline V gene. The CDR3 is made up of 12 amino acids. V was cut by 5 bases and J by 0 bases, with 3 bases left in between. The CDR3, as DNA: TGTGCCAGCAGTATTAGCACAGATACGCAGTATTTT. Its protein is CASSISTDTQYF.

This chain joins TRBV28 and TRBJ2-7, with D tentatively TRBD1 or TRBD2 (5 bases each). CDR3 length: 14 residues. Trimming removed 5 bases from V and 2 bases from J, with 13 bases in between. The germline V gene has CDR1 MDHEN and CDR2 SYDVKM. As DNA, the CDR3 is TGTGCCAGCAGTAGGGGACGTATAGCCTACGAGCAGTACTTC. The encoded protein is CASSRGRIAYEQYF.

V is TRBV12-3 or TRBV12-4 and J is TRBJ2-2; TRBD2 is a possible D gene (5 bases). The CDR3 is 14 residues long. V was cut by 7 bases and J by 7 bases, with 16 bases left in between. In nucleotides, the CDR3 is TGTGCCAGCATTCTAGACTACCCTATCGGGGAGCTGTTTTTT. Translation: CASILDYPIGELFF.

The gene calls are TRBV5-1 and TRBJ2-7; 12 nucleotides match TRBD2. Germline CDR1 reads SGHRS; CDR2 reads YFSETQ. V lost 4 bases and J lost 7; bases outside the gene matches: 9. This CDR3 is built from 15 residues. This chain's CDR3 is CASSRTSGDLWEQYF. The CDR3 coding sequence is TGCGCCAGCAGCAGGACTAGCGGGGACCTCTGGGAGCAGTACTTC.

This clonotype was recorded a few times. The chain carries TRBV7-3 and TRBJ2-2, with D perhaps TRBD1 (5 bases). This CDR3 has 13 residues. Trimming pared 2 bases from V and 7 bases from J, leaving 8 bases between. The germline V gene encodes CDR1 SGHTA and CDR2 FQGTGA. CDR3 nucleotides: TGTGCCAGCAGCTTAGGGGCTATCGGGGAGCTGTTTTTT. Translated: CASSLGAIGELFF.

J is TRBJ2-1 and V is TRBV5-1, with 12 bases aligning to TRBD1. The ends lost 4 bases at V and 7 bases at J; junction bases unmatched: 6. The CDR3 runs 15 residues. CDR1 is SGHRS, CDR2 YFSETQ, per germline. The CDR3 nucleotides read TGCGCCAGCAGCCGGGACAGGGGGCAGGCGAATGAGCAGTTCTTC. This encodes CASSRDRGQANEQFF.

The V gene is TRBV4-2, the J gene TRBJ2-3; D gene uncertain. Germline assignment: CDR1 LGHNA and CDR2 YNFKEQ. Trimming cost V 0 bases and J 0 bases, with 13 bases left between them. CDR3 size: 17 residues. CDR3 sequence: CASSQDGARLSTDTQYF. In DNA, the CDR3 is TGTGCCAGCAGCCAAGACGGTGCGAGACTCAGCACAGATACGCAGTATTTT.

The chain is built from TRBV20-1 and TRBJ2-3, with 8 bases identical to TRBD2. The ends lost 2 bases at V and 7 bases at J; junction bases unmatched: 11. Per the germline V gene, CDR1 is DFQATT and CDR2 is SNEGSKA (reference sequence). The CDR3 sequence is 15 residues long. CDR3: CSARSTAGEGNTQYF. In nucleotides, the CDR3 is TGCAGTGCTAGATCGACAGCGGGGGAGGGGAATACGCAGTATTTT.

A word on this clonotype: No conserved phenylalanine or tryptophan is present at the end of the CDR3, so a read error is the likely explanation. V gene TRBV7-6 combines with J gene TRBJ2-2; D is ambiguous. This CDR3 has 14 amino acids. CDR1 is SGHVS and CDR2 is FNYEAQ in the germline V gene. The germline V and J ends were trimmed by 5 bases and 2 bases, with 9 bases remaining between them. The CDR3, as DNA: TGTGCCAGCAGCCCGAGTACTAACACCGGGGAGCTGTTTCTT. Encoded protein: CASSPSTNTGELFL.

The table lists this clonotype with a few counts. This sequence joins TRBV7-3 and TRBJ2-7; TRBD2 is a possible D gene (5 bases). CDR1 and CDR2 from the germline V gene are SGHTA and FQGTGA. This CDR3 has 13 residues. V dropped 5 bases and J dropped 5 bases, with 13 bases sitting between them. In nucleotides, the CDR3 is TGTGCCAGCAGCGTATCAAAGGGAGACGAGCAGTACTTC. Its protein product is CASSVSKGDEQYF. Full variable domain (missing parts from reference TRBV7-3 and TRBJ2-7): GAGVSQTPSNKVTEKGKYVELRCDPISGHTALYWYRQSLGQGPEFLIYFQGTGAADDSGLPNDRFFAVRPEGSVSTLKIQRTERGDSAVYLCASSVSKGDEQYFGPGTRLTVT.

This clonotype was seen a few times. The chain joins TRBV6-2 or TRBV6-3 to TRBJ2-4; D gene unclear. Trimming stripped 4 bases from V and 0 bases from J, with 10 bases between. This CDR3 is built from 15 residues. Per the germline V gene, CDR1 is MNHEY and CDR2 is SVGEGT. The CDR3 loop is CASSFGSLAKNIQYF. The CDR3 coding sequence is TGTGCCAGCAGTTTTGGTTCTCTAGCCAAAAACATTCAGTACTTC.

The chain links TRBV5-1 to TRBJ2-1; D possibly uses TRBD1 or TRBD2 (5 bases each). The germline V gene has CDR1 SGHRS and CDR2 YFSETQ. The CDR3 runs to 14 residues. V lost 5 bases and J 5 bases, leaving 14 bases between the germline ends. CDR3 coding DNA: TGCGCCAGCAGAGTAGAGCGAGGGGACAATGAGCAGTTCTTC. Translating gives CASRVERGDNEQFF.

V is TRBV6-4 and J is TRBJ1-2; the D is unclear. Per the germline V gene, CDR1 is MRHNA and CDR2 is SNTAGT. V shed 0 bases and J shed 5 bases, with 10 bases lying between them. CDR3 length: 14 amino acids. CDR3 protein: CASSDSPGRYGYTF. The CDR3 region has the DNA TGTGCCAGCAGTGACTCTCCCGGTCGATATGGCTACACCTTC.

The sample holds a few counts of this clonotype. The chain recombines TRBV20-1 with TRBJ2-3; D uncertain. V lost 1 base to trimming and J lost 6 bases, with 14 bases between them. Germline CDR1 and CDR2: DFQATT and SNEGSKA (reference sequence). The length of the CDR3 is 14 residues. The CDR3 sequence: CSARGPGGSDTQYF. DNA for the CDR3: TGCAGTGCTAGAGGGCCTGGCGGTTCGGATACGCAGTATTTT.

CDR3 amino acids: CASSPRGGGGYTF. In DNA form, the CDR3 reads TGCGCCAGCAGCCCGAGAGGGGGTGGAGGCTACACCTTC. The V gene is TRBV5-1, the J gene TRBJ1-2; TRBD1 might be the D (6 bases). The CDR3 runs to 13 residues. V lost 4 bases and J 8 bases, leaving 15 bases between the germline ends. CDR1 is SGHRS, CDR2 YFSETQ, per germline.

Many counts were recorded for this clonotype. The chain has TRBV4-3 and TRBJ2-1, with D possibly called TRBD1 or TRBD2 (5 bases each). Germline V gene data show CDR1 as LGHNA and CDR2 as YSLEER. Trimming stripped 5 bases from V and 1 base from J, with 9 bases between. The CDR3 length is 14 residues. The CDR3 sequence is CASSEGNSYNEQFF. The CDR3 DNA is TGCGCCAGCAGCGAGGGGAATTCCTACAATGAGCAGTTCTTC.

The count of this clonotype is one. This rearrangement joins TRBV4-2 to TRBJ2-3, with D perhaps matching TRBD1 (6 bases). Germline assignment: CDR1 LGHNA and CDR2 YNFKEQ. The CDR3 is made up of 15 amino acids. Trimming shortened V by 8 bases and J by 3 bases, and 18 bases separated the two germline ends. DNA of the CDR3: TGTGCCAGCGGACAAAATCAGGGGCTTACAGATACGCAGTATTTT. Its translation is CASGQNQGLTDTQYF.

The CDR3 reads CASSVLQGNEQFF. For the CDR3, the DNA is TGTGCCAGTAGTGTTTTACAGGGAAATGAGCAGTTCTTC. V gene TRBV27 combines with J gene TRBJ2-1, with D perhaps TRBD1 (6 bases). The CDR3 is made up of 13 amino acids. Per germline, CDR1 MNHEY and CDR2 SMNVEV (reference sequence). Trimming removed 9 bases from V and 7 bases from J, with 16 bases in between.

The table lists this clonotype with a few counts. CDR3 region: CAWSRTGGVTGYTF. The CDR3, as DNA: TGTGCCTGGAGTCGGACAGGGGGCGTCACCGGCTACACCTTC. The chain links TRBV30 to TRBJ1-2, with 11 bases identical to TRBD1. CDR1 is GTSNPN, CDR2 SVGIG, per germline (reference sequence). CDR3 length equals 14 residues. V was pared by 2 bases and J by 8 bases, with 7 bases of the junction left unmatched.

In its sample, this clonotype was seen many times. The V call is TRBV7-9, the J call TRBJ2-3, with 10 bases fitting TRBD2. The V gene end was trimmed by 1 base and the J gene end by 4 bases; junction bases not matched to a gene: 2. Germline loops: CDR1 SEHNR, CDR2 FQNEAQ (reference sequence). The CDR3 runs to 15 residues. In nucleotides, the CDR3 is TGTGCCAGCAGCTTAGTCCTAGCGGGGGCAGATACGCAGTATTTT. This gives the protein CASSLVLAGADTQYF.